What follows are 10 T cell receptor beta chains derived from one specimen sequenced in a study of OX40 agonist ivuxolimab in advanced cancers. The assay was immunoSEQ multiplex PCR, and TCRdb's table has in-frame clones only and misses some. The table shows 45,000 to 75,000 clones, with 82% occurring only once. Sequencing used CD4+ or CD8+ T cells sorted from blood, obtained in a trial of the OX40 agonist ivuxolimab. These receptors were taken from an adult with an advanced solid tumor such as melanoma, head and neck, liver or kidney cancer.

The genes are TRBV6-1 and TRBJ1-1; D gene unclear. CDR1 is MNHNS, CDR2 SASEGT, per germline. The CDR3 extends over 15 amino acids. V was pared by 0 bases and J by 5 bases, with 13 bases between. CDR3 sequence (DNA): TGTGCCAGCAGTGAAGCCCGGCCGTTTGGGACTGAAGCTTTCTTT. The encoded protein is CASSEARPFGTEAFF.

This clone was counted a few times. This chain links TRBV30 with TRBJ1-6; no reliable D call. The germline V and J ends were trimmed by 0 bases and 6 bases, with 6 bases remaining between them. Germline V gene data show CDR1 as GTSNPN and CDR2 as SVGIG (reference sequence). This CDR3 spans 13 amino acids. DNA of the CDR3: TGTGCCTGGAGTGTAGAAGTTAATTCACCCCTCCACTTT. Translated, it gives CAWSVEVNSPLHF.

The gene calls are TRBV15 and TRBJ2-1, with 7 positions matching TRBD2. The CDR3 length is 15 residues. With 0 bases clipped from V and 3 bases from J, the junction kept 2 bases outside the gene matches. CDR1 is LNHNV, CDR2 YYDKDF, per germline (reference sequence). CDR3 bases: TGTGCCACCAGCAGAGATCGGGGGGTCTACAATGAGCAGTTCTTC. This codes for CATSRDRGVYNEQFF.

The J gene is TRBJ2-3, the V gene TRBV7-3; TRBD1 is a possible D gene (5 bases). CDR1 is SGHTA and CDR2 is FQGTGA in the germline V gene. The CDR3 spans 16 residues. V shed 2 bases and J shed 0 bases, with 12 bases lying between them. CDR3 in DNA: TGTGCCAGCAGCTTATGGGGCAGTACTAGCACAGATACGCAGTATTTT. Protein sequence: CASSLWGSTSTDTQYF.

The V gene is TRBV30, the J gene TRBJ2-6; no definite D call. The CDR3 runs to 13 residues. Trimming removed 1 base from V and 6 bases from J, with 7 bases in between. Germline CDR1 reads GTSNPN; CDR2 reads SVGIG (reference sequence). CDR3 protein: CAWSEIMANVLTF. Here the CDR3 DNA reads TGTGCCTGGAGTGAAATTATGGCCAACGTCCTGACTTTC.

This chain connects TRBV5-6 to TRBJ1-2; maybe TRBD1 (6 bases). CDR3 length: 11 residues. Deletions cut 4 bases from V and 8 bases from J, with 9 bases between. Germline values: CDR1 SGHDT, CDR2 YYEEEE. CDR3 in DNA: TGTGCCAGCAGCACTACAGGGGGCTACACCTTC. This codes for CASSTTGGYTF. Combining the CDR3 with reference TRBV5-6 and TRBJ1-2 gives the whole variable domain DAGVTQSPTHLIKTRGQQVTLRCSPKSGHDTVSWYQQALGQGPQFIFQYYEEEERQRGNFPDRFSGHQFPNYSSELNVNALLLGDSALYLCASSTTGGYTFGSGTRLTVV.

The J gene is TRBJ2-3, the V gene TRBV7-3; TRBD1 matches 8 bases. J was trimmed by 3 bases and V by 1 base; bases with no gene match: 6. The CDR3 sequence is 16 residues long. Germline CDR1 is SGHTA and CDR2 is FQGTGA. CDR3 nucleotides: TGTGCCAGCAGCTTAATCGGGAACAGGGGGACAGATACGCAGTATTTT. This gives the protein CASSLIGNRGTDTQYF.

In its sample, this clone was seen once. The chain is built from TRBV6-5 and TRBJ2-2, with D perhaps TRBD2 (5 bases). This CDR3 has 15 amino acids. The V gene lost 7 bases and the J gene lost 7 bases, with 19 bases spanning the gap. CDR1 and CDR2 from the germline V gene are MNHEY and SVGAGI. The CDR3 nucleotides read TGTGCCAGCACTTCACGGAGGCGAACAAACGGGGAGCTGTTTTTT. Translating it yields CASTSRRRTNGELFF.

The chain links TRBV11-1 to TRBJ1-1, with D possibly being TRBD1 (5 bases). The germline V gene has CDR1 SGHAT and CDR2 FQDESV (reference sequence). The CDR3 loop spans 13 amino acids. The germline V and J ends were trimmed by 1 base and 7 bases, with 10 bases remaining between them. The chain's CDR3 is CASSLEAGNEAFF. The CDR3 bases are TGTGCCAGCAGCTTAGAGGCAGGGAATGAAGCTTTCTTT.

This clone showed up just a few times. The gene calls are TRBV30 and TRBJ1-2; tentative D call: TRBD1 (5 bases). Germline CDR1 reads GTSNPN; CDR2 reads SVGIG (reference sequence). This CDR3 comprises 12 residues. In DNA form, the CDR3 reads TGTGCACGGGACTCCAGAGCTCTTGGCTACACCTTC. This translates into CARDSRALGYTF.